This TCR beta chain was recovered during a study of blood T cell repertoires in COVID-19. For the study at large: COVID-19 samples, acute and convalescent, were from the United States, Italy and Spain.

Individuals aged roughly 18 to 95 years were recruited from around 22 US areas. The CDR3 spans 15 residues. V lost 5 bases and J 2 bases, leaving 15 bases between the germline ends. CDR1 is SGHRS, CDR2 YFSETQ, per germline. Data came from immunoSEQ multiplex PCR; TCRdb stores just in-frame clones and leaves some out. The sample shows 200,000 or so clones, 87% of them seen only once. V gene TRBV5-1 combines with J gene TRBJ2-3; possibly TRBD2 for D (5 bases). Sequenced sample: PBMCs or T cells enriched from blood (not recorded which). The source is a man aged 25 to 40 who had recovered from COVID-19. The CDR3 spells CASRLDWEVTDTQYF. The CDR3 nucleotides read TGCGCCAGCAGACTAGATTGGGAAGTCACAGATACGCAGTATTTT.